Below, 4 T cell receptor beta chains from the same sample are listed, as sequenced in a study of radiotherapy plus CTLA-4 blockade in lung cancer. The method was immunoSEQ multiplex PCR; TCRdb's version includes in-frame clones alone and lacks a portion of them. The table includes tens of thousands of clones, about four fifths detected once. The starting material was peripheral blood, obtained from a patient treated with radiotherapy plus ipilimumab. These receptors all come from a human donor with non-small cell lung cancer that progressed on radiotherapy plus ipilimumab.

The rearrangement uses TRBV7-3 and TRBJ2-2, with D possibly being TRBD2 (6 bases). V was clipped by 0 bases and J by 7 bases, with 15 bases between them. This CDR3 has 16 residues. From germline, CDR1 is SGHTA and CDR2 FQGTGA. The CDR3 spells CASSLTGGPRGGELFF. The CDR3, as DNA: TGTGCCAGCAGCTTAACTGGAGGGCCGAGGGGCGGGGAGCTGTTTTTT.

The chain couples TRBV5-6 to TRBJ2-2; unclear D gene. Deletions cut 4 bases from V and 6 bases from J, with 10 bases between. CDR1 and CDR2 from the germline V gene are SGHDT and YYEEEE. The CDR3 loop spans 13 amino acids. CDR3 nucleotide sequence: TGTGCCAGCAGCCCGATTTCGTCCGGGGAGCTGTTTTTT. It is translated as CASSPISSGELFF.

This clone was observed a handful of times. This chain joins TRBV5-1 and TRBJ2-1; TRBD2 aligns across 8 bases. The CDR3 runs 15 residues. Germline CDR1 reads SGHRS; CDR2 reads YFSETQ. With 2 bases clipped from V and 5 bases from J, the junction kept 6 bases outside the gene matches. The CDR3 DNA is TGCGCCAGCAGCTTAGCGGGAGTTAACCACAATGAGCAGTTCTTC. Protein sequence: CASSLAGVNHNEQFF.

The chain links TRBV5-4 to TRBJ2-3; the match to TRBD2 covers 13 bases. Germline loops: CDR1 SGHNT, CDR2 YYREEE (reference sequence). The CDR3 is 15 residues long. With 7 bases clipped from V and 5 bases from J, the junction kept 7 bases outside the gene matches. The CDR3 sequence: CASGWTSGGGDTQYF. The CDR3 DNA is TGTGCCAGCGGGTGGACTAGCGGGGGAGGAGATACGCAGTATTTT.